This T cell receptor beta chain was identified during a study of blood T cells in healthy people across ages. For this clonotype: The antigen is not known. Given the absence of the conserved phenylalanine or tryptophan at the CDR3 end, a read error is likely. The limits of the CDR3 on the DNA are not certain, so only TCRdb's listed CDR3 is given.

General observations from the study: Possibly confounding the expanded clonotype changes was the fact that donor CMV status was unknown. Diversity figures based on one million T cells were deemed too low.

Every sample gave at least 6 micrograms of total RNA when it was extracted. It was with a sample-barcoded 5' primer and a J-beta primer mix that a second PCR of roughly 6 to 11 cycles was run. One entry per CDR3 protein results from TCRdb running MiXCR on the 5' RACE reads. The top ten hold roughly 22% of the sample, which has some 750,000 distinct CDR3 sequences, 22% seen once. The CDR3 sequence runs 13 residues, both termini included. Germline V lookup: CDR1 SGHAT, CDR2 FQNNGV. The receptor's source is a man between 70 and 80 years old in good health. The specimen was blood. The rearrangement joins TRBV11-2 to TRBJ2-1; no check of the table's D call, TRBD1, against the DNA was made. CDR3 sequence: CASSSGQGLRLSV.